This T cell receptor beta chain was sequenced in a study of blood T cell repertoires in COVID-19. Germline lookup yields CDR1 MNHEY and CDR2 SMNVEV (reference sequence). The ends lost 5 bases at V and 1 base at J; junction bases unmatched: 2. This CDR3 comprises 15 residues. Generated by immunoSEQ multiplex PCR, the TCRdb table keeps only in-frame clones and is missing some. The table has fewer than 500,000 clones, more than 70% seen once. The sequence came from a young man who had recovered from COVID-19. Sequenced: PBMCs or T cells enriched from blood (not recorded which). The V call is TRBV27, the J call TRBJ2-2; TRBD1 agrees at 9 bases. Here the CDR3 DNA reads TGTGCCAGCAGTCCGGGACAGGGGAACACCGGGGAGCTGTTTTTT. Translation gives CASSPGQGNTGELFF.